This record covers a single T cell receptor (beta chain). Donors consisted of healthy bone marrow donors. 60 Vbeta and 13 Jbeta primers were used in PCR. Data came from immunoSEQ multiplex PCR; TCRdb stores just in-frame clones and leaves some out. The repertoire includes under 300,000 clones, around 65% of them detected once, and under 2.5% sits in the top ten. These data are taken from a study of cytomegalovirus exposure and HLA in healthy donors. This CDR3 comprises 15 residues. The germline V and J ends were trimmed by 0 bases and 9 bases, with 15 bases remaining between them. CDR1 MRHNA and CDR2 SNTAGT come from the germline V gene.

The clonotype was recovered from a female donor in good health and CMV-seronegative. The specimen sequenced was PBMCs. The chain carries TRBV6-4 and TRBJ2-1, with D perhaps TRBD2 (6 bases). The CDR3 protein is CASSDSRGSRGEQFF. The CDR3 DNA reads TGTGCCAGCAGTGACTCTCGGGGGTCCAGAGGTGAGCAGTTCTTC.